The 16 T cell receptor beta chains listed next were all sequenced from one sample in a study of cytomegalovirus exposure and HLA in healthy donors. Assay: immunoSEQ multiplex PCR; the TCRdb copy retains only in-frame clones and omits some. The sample has more than 100,000 clones, 85% to 90% seen once. The specimen was PBMCs. These receptors were obtained from a woman aged 18 to 35 in good health and CMV-seropositive.

This sequence joins TRBV2 and TRBJ2-1; 13 positions agree with TRBD2. The CDR3 is 14 amino acids. The V gene's germline CDR1 is SNHLY and CDR2 FYNNEI. V shed 8 bases and J 4 bases; nucleotides not matched to a gene: 2. The CDR3 here is CASQTSGRYNEQFF. The CDR3 nucleotides read TGTGCCAGCCAGACTAGCGGGAGGTACAATGAGCAGTTCTTC.

Of note for this clone: At the DNA level, this CDR3 is encoded by other sequences in the same sample as well. V gene TRBV7-3 combines with J gene TRBJ2-2; TRBD1 might be the D (6 bases). Trimming removed 3 bases at V and 5 bases at J, with 10 bases between. The CDR3 is 14 residues long. Germline CDR1 and CDR2: SGHTA and FQGTGA. This CDR3 reads CASSLGQLTGELFF. As DNA, the CDR3 is TGTGCCAGCAGCTTGGGACAACTAACCGGGGAGCTGTTTTTT.

V and J are TRBV6-5 and TRBJ2-7, with a tentative D call TRBD2 (6 bases). This CDR3 has 14 amino acids. CDR1 is MNHEY, CDR2 SVGAGI, per germline. Trimming took 8 bases from V and 5 from J, leaving 19 bases between them. CDR3 bases: TGTGCCAGCGGCCTCCGGGGGTACACCCACGAGCAGTACTTC. Its translation is CASGLRGYTHEQYF.

The chain combines TRBV6-6 with TRBJ2-7; D might be TRBD2 (6 bases). Looked up from germline, CDR1 is MNHNY and CDR2 is SVGAGI (reference sequence). There are 14 residues in the CDR3. Trimming cost V 6 bases and J 2 bases, with 14 bases left between them. The CDR3: CASSSGTFTYEQYF. The CDR3 DNA follows: TGTGCCAGCAGCTCCGGGACTTTCACCTACGAGCAGTACTTC.

The chain links TRBV5-1 to TRBJ2-5, with 10 bases fitting TRBD2. The germline V gene encodes CDR1 SGHRS and CDR2 YFSETQ. CDR3 length: 16 amino acids. V dropped 7 bases and J dropped 2; count of bases not matched to a gene: 11. CDR3 sequence: CASRSLAGKGQETQYF. CDR3 nucleotide sequence: TGCGCCAGCCGCTCACTAGCGGGGAAGGGGCAAGAGACCCAGTACTTC.

The genes are TRBV5-4 and TRBJ2-7; TRBD2 might be the D (6 bases). Trimming took 1 base from V and 1 from J, leaving 18 bases between them. The CDR3 is made up of 17 amino acids. From germline, CDR1 is SGHNT and CDR2 YYREEE (reference sequence). CDR3 bases: TGTGCCAGCAGCTTGCCGGGAGCGACGCCCTATTCCTACGAGCAGTACTTC. This gives the protein CASSLPGATPYSYEQYF.

The V and J genes are TRBV19 and TRBJ2-5; TRBD1 matches at 7 bases. The germline gives CDR1 LNHDA, CDR2 SQIVND (reference sequence). This CDR3 contains 15 residues. V shed 3 bases, J shed 5 bases, and the junction held 9 bases outside the gene matches. The CDR3 sequence is CASSMRATGSETQYF. The CDR3 DNA is TGTGCCAGTAGTATGAGGGCGACAGGGTCGGAGACCCAGTACTTC.

The chain links TRBV7-9 to TRBJ2-7, with 8 positions matching TRBD1. CDR3 length: 17 amino acids. With V trimmed by 5 bases and J by 3 bases, 15 bases remained unmatched. Germline CDR1 is SEHNR and CDR2 is FQNEAQ (reference sequence). In DNA, the CDR3 is TGTGCCAGCAGCCTTGGACAGGGTAATCTTAGGGTCTACGAGCAGTACTTC. Amino acids: CASSLGQGNLRVYEQYF.

This clone has just a few counts. The rearrangement links TRBV19 to TRBJ1-1; 12 bases align to TRBD1. CDR1 is LNHDA and CDR2 is SQIVND in the germline V gene (reference sequence). The V gene end was trimmed by 4 bases and the J gene end by 0 bases; junction bases not matched to a gene: 6. The CDR3 sequence is 17 residues long. CDR3 protein: CASSTTGTGGLNTEAFF. In DNA, the CDR3 is TGTGCCAGTAGTACCACCGGGACAGGGGGCTTGAACACTGAAGCTTTCTTT.

The gene calls are TRBV5-1 and TRBJ2-2; D remains ambiguous. V was trimmed by 4 bases and J by 3 bases, leaving 13 bases between them. The CDR3 length is 15 residues. Germline CDR1 SGHRS, CDR2 YFSETQ. The CDR3, as DNA: TGCGCCAGCAGCATGCTAGAGGTCGACACCGGGGAGCTGTTTTTT. Its protein is CASSMLEVDTGELFF.

The chain is built from TRBV7-6 and TRBJ1-1, with D tentatively TRBD1 (5 bases). From germline, CDR1 is SGHVS and CDR2 FNYEAQ. The CDR3 totals 14 residues. With 5 bases removed from V and 0 bases from J, the gap between germline ends came to 10 bases. CDR3 in DNA: TGTGCCAGCAGCGCCGACAGAGTGAACACTGAAGCTTTCTTT. Translated, it gives CASSADRVNTEAFF.

The V gene is TRBV5-1, the J gene TRBJ2-1; D might be TRBD2 (6 bases). Between the trimmed V and J ends, which lost 5 bases and 7 bases, there was a span of 16 bases. The CDR3 runs 14 residues. Germline loops: CDR1 SGHRS, CDR2 YFSETQ. CDR3 amino acids: CASSTGDSTNEQFF. CDR3 bases: TGCGCCAGCAGTACGGGGGACTCTACTAATGAGCAGTTCTTC.

The chain combines TRBV6-5 with TRBJ1-1, with D unclear. The CDR3 spans 15 residues. Germline V CDR1 and CDR2: MNHEY, SVGAGI. Deletions cut 4 bases from V and 0 bases from J, with 12 bases between. CDR3 in amino acids: CASSSPGNLNTEAFF. Written as DNA, the CDR3 is TGTGCCAGCAGTTCCCCGGGAAACTTGAACACTGAAGCTTTCTTT.

The V and J genes are TRBV5-6 and TRBJ2-7; 7 positions agree with TRBD1. Losses at the gene ends were 4 bases for V and 5 bases for J; bases not matched to a gene: 3. The CDR3 spans 12 residues. Germline CDR1 is SGHDT and CDR2 is YYEEEE. The CDR3 spells CASSDGTDEQYF. The CDR3 DNA reads as TGTGCCAGCAGCGACGGGACAGACGAGCAGTACTTC.

The V and J genes are TRBV15 and TRBJ2-7; possible D gene TRBD2, 5 bases. CDR3 length: 15 residues. Trimming took 5 bases from V and 3 from J, leaving 17 bases between them. Germline-derived CDR1 and CDR2 are LNHNV and YYDKDF (reference sequence). For the CDR3, the DNA is TGTGCCACCAGCGGCTCGTCCCAGGCGGGCTACGAGCAGTACTTC. Protein sequence: CATSGSSQAGYEQYF.

V usage is TRBV29-1 and J usage is TRBJ1-4; D is ambiguous. Trimming removed 4 bases at V and 4 bases at J, with 10 bases between. CDR1 is SQVTM, CDR2 ANQGSEA, per germline. This CDR3 contains 13 residues. The CDR3 region has the DNA TGCAGCGTTGCCTGGGGAGGTAATGAAAAACTGTTTTTT. Its translation: CSVAWGGNEKLFF. Supplemented by reference TRBV29-1 and TRBJ1-4, the full variable domain reads SAVISQKPSRDICQRGTSLTIQCQVDSQVTMMFWYRQQPGQSLTLIATANQGSEATYESGFVIDKFPISRPNLTFSTLTVSNMSPEDSSIYLCSVAWGGNEKLFFGSGTQLSVL.